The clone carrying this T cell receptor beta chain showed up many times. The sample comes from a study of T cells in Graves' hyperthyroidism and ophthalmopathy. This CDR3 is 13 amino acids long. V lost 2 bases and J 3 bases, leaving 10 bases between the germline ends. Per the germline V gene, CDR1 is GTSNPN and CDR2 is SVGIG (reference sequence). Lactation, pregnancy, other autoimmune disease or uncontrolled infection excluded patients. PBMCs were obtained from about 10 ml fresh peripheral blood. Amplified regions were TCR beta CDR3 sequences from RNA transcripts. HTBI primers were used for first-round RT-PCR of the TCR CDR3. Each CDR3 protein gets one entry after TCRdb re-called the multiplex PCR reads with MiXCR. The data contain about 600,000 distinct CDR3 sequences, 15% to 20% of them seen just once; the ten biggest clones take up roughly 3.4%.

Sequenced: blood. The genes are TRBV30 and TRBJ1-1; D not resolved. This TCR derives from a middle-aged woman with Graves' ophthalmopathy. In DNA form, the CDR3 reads TGTGCCTGGAGTTTGGGCCTACACACTGAAGCTTTCTTT. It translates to CAWSLGLHTEAFF. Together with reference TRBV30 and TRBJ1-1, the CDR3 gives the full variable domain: SQTIHQWPATLVQPVGSPLSLECTVEGTSNPNLYWYRQAAGRGLQLLFYSVGIGQISSEVPQNLSASRPQDRQFILSSKKLLLSDSGFYLCAWSLGLHTEAFFGQGTRLTVV.